The rows below give T cell receptor beta chains drawn from one sample of a study of response to subunit inactivated influenza vaccine. One entry per CDR3 protein results from TCRdb running MiXCR on the RT-PCR reads. The sample records around 790,000 distinct CDR3 sequences, about 20% being singletons. The sample here was PBMCs from blood, taken approximately 5 days after vaccination. These receptor sequences come from a middle-aged man who received an inactivated influenza vaccine. Each CDR3 is given with its conserved first and last residue. The D gene is left open where the match is weak. Where a row states a size, it is once, few, many or the class of an expanded clone; other rows omit it.

>TRBV9|NA|TRBJ2-1|TRBD2
CASSVSGRAGDNEQFF
TGTGCCAGCAGCGTTAGCGGGAGGGCCGGGGACAATGAGCAGTTCTTC
>TRBV6-1|few|TRBJ1-5|NA
CASSEAWGSNQPQHF
TGTGCCAGCAGTGAAGCATGGGGGAGCAATCAGCCCCAGCATTTT
>TRBV7-6|few|TRBJ2-7|NA
CASSRVADSSYEQYF
TGTGCCAGCAGCCGCGTAGCGGACAGCTCCTACGAGCAGTACTTC
>TRBV20-1|NA|TRBJ2-7|NA
CSAHRDSYEQYF
TGCAGTGCTCACAGGGATTCCTACGAGCAGTACTTC
>TRBV6-5|few|TRBJ1-1|TRBD1
CASSYSSGGLTEAFF
TGTGCCAGCAGTTACTCGTCAGGGGGCTTAACTGAAGCTTTCTTT
>TRBV27|NA|TRBJ1-5|NA
CASSLEGRINQPQHF
TGTGCCAGCAGTTTAGAGGGGCGTATCAATCAGCCCCAGCATTTT
>TRBV6-5|NA|TRBJ1-4|NA
CASSYGDATNEKLFF
TGTGCCAGCAGTTACGGCGATGCAACTAATGAAAAACTGTTTTTT
>TRBV11-2|NA|TRBJ2-7|TRBD1
CASTLRDRGGEQYF
TGTGCCAGCACACTCCGGGACAGGGGCGGCGAGCAGTACTTC
>TRBV27|NA|TRBJ2-2|TRBD2
CASSLLIGRAPGELFF
TGTGCCAGCAGTTTATTAATCGGGAGGGCCCCCGGGGAGCTGTTTTTT
>TRBV4-2|few|TRBJ2-6|NA
CASSQGTTNVLTF
TGTGCCAGCAGCCAAGGAACCACCAACGTCCTGACTTTC
>TRBV4-3|NA|TRBJ2-7|NA
CASSHNTGLRTYEQYF
TGCGCCAGCAGCCATAATACGGGACTCCGTACCTACGAGCAGTACTTC
>TRBV19|NA|TRBJ2-3|NA
CASSTDHGTPSTDTQYF
TGTGCCAGTAGTACCGACCACGGGACACCTAGCACAGATACGCAGTATTTT
>TRBV29-1|few|TRBJ1-1|TRBD1
CSATRGLNTEAFF
TGCAGCGCGACCAGGGGGCTTAACACTGAAGCTTTCTTT
>TRBV5-1|NA|TRBJ2-3|TRBD2
CASSGTTGDTQYF
TGCGCCAGCAGCGGGACTACGGGAGATACGCAGTATTTT
>TRBV20-1|few|TRBJ1-2|NA
CSATGQYGYTF
TGCAGTGCCACCGGACAGTATGGCTACACCTTC
>TRBV7-2|few|TRBJ2-1|NA
CASSLVKGHNEQFF
TGTGCCAGCAGCTTAGTGAAGGGCCACAATGAGCAGTTCTTC
>TRBV24-1|NA|TRBJ1-5|NA
CATRAGSNQPQHF
TGTGCCACCAGGGCGGGTAGCAATCAGCCCCAGCATTTT
>TRBV20-1|NA|TRBJ2-7|NA
CSARASTAGHEQYF
TGCAGTGCTAGAGCCTCGACAGCAGGCCACGAGCAGTACTTC
>TRBV9|few|TRBJ2-3|NA
CASSVIQAAGVTDTQYF
TGTGCCAGCAGCGTAATCCAAGCGGCAGGGGTCACAGATACGCAGTATTTT
>TRBV6-4|few|TRBJ2-5|TRBD2
CASSSSGGLKETQYF
TGTGCCAGCAGTTCTAGCGGGGGCTTAAAGGAGACCCAGTACTTC
>TRBV6-5|NA|TRBJ1-6|TRBD1
CASSYQGQGHSPLHF
TGTGCCAGCAGTTACCAAGGACAGGGTCATTCACCCCTCCACTTT
>TRBV7-2|NA|TRBJ2-3|TRBD2
CASSPGTSGRAADTQYF
TGTGCCAGCAGCCCCGGGACTAGCGGGAGGGCCGCAGATACGCAGTATTTT
>TRBV20-1|NA|TRBJ2-1|NA
CSAWSQGAGTRDEQFF
TGCAGTGCATGGTCACAGGGGGCCGGGACTAGGGATGAGCAGTTCTTC
>TRBV12-3/TRBV12-4|NA|TRBJ2-5|TRBD1
CASRPTGPGETQYF
TGTGCCAGCAGACCGACAGGGCCGGGAGAGACCCAGTACTTC
>TRBV28|NA|TRBJ1-5|NA
CASSLLSGHTINQPQHF
TGTGCCAGCAGTTTACTATCGGGACACACTATCAATCAGCCCCAGCATTTT
>TRBV6-1|few|TRBJ1-2|NA
CASSVLGAQANYGYTF
TGTGCCAGCTCGGTGCTGGGGGCGCAAGCTAACTATGGCTACACCTTC
>TRBV10-3|few|TRBJ2-2|TRBD2
CAISEGPSGHTGELFF
TGTGCCATCAGTGAGGGTCCTAGCGGCCACACCGGGGAGCTGTTTTTT
>TRBV20-1|NA|TRBJ1-4|NA
CSASPGPNEKLFF
TGCAGTGCTTCACCTGGACCGAATGAAAAACTGTTTTTT